Sequencing of this TCR beta chain was carried out in a study of identical twins (dated by TCRdb to about 2016). Study-wide context: To test whether fetal clonotypes persist, this study deep-sequenced TCR alpha and beta repertoires from monozygotic twins, from unrelated adults of various ages, and from cord blood. To rule out contamination, the twin experiments were replicated at different times with different library preparation protocols.

Broader findings and caveats from the paper: In beta out-of-frame sequences, excess twin sharing was weaker, because having fewer shared sequences lowered the signal-to-noise ratio. Zero-insertion analyses could be partly confounded by invariant T cells such as MAIT and iNKT, although diverse VJ usage argued against such confounding for most clonotypes. Because the same donors could not be followed over many years, conclusions were based on cross-sectional statistical analysis. Fewer insertions were carried by abundant cord blood beta clonotypes, a similar but weaker trend appeared in young adult naive repertoires, and no such trend appeared in memory repertoires. Compared with coincidental sharing between unrelated individuals, an excess of low generation-probability sequences was observed among out-of-frame TCR alpha sequences shared between twins. Out-of-frame TCR alpha sharing in monozygotic twins was systematically underestimated by recombination models, whereas sharing between unrelated individuals was in agreement with the recombination models.

This clonotype was observed a handful of times. The antigen it recognizes is unknown. It has no much larger one-base neighbor in the sample; base qualities were not kept. All donors were healthy Caucasians. The twin cohort consisted of three pairs of female monozygotic twins, all aged about 18 to 29 years. RNA for TCR libraries was isolated from peripheral blood mononuclear cells. The method behind the library was 5' RACE. Sequenced on an Illumina HiSeq 2000. Template switching added a universal primer binding site, and the final cDNA carried a unique molecular identifier that allowed TCR cDNA molecules to be counted accurately. Specific primers in the conserved constant-segment region were used to synthesize first-strand cDNA for TCR alpha and beta chains. Each cDNA library was double barcoded, with a SMART-Mk sample barcode plus Illumina barcodes, to control for contamination. TruSeq adapter sequences and Illumina sample barcodes were added in two successive PCR steps. Sequencing of the TCR alpha and beta cDNA libraries was done on the Illumina HiSeq platform using custom primers. For the original study's pipeline: Unique molecular identifiers were extracted from raw reads with MiGEC, and CDR3 positions were determined with MiXCR. For each individual, recombination models were inferred using an EM algorithm with the repgenHMM and IGoR tools. Shared clonotypes were analyzed with the tcR package in R, and sharing was normalized by the product of cloneset sizes. To study raw recombination without the effects of thymic and clonal selection, out-of-frame nonproductive sequences were analyzed. The raw public data were reprocessed by TCRdb itself: fastp quality trimming at Q25, MiXCR clonotype calling, in-frame beta chains only. Rows with one shared CDR3 protein collapse into an entry with the most common genes and DNA. V and J calls and clone size were set by TCRdb, not the authors. The sample includes some 660,000 distinct CDR3 sequences, with under 9% observed a single time. The ten largest clonotypes hold around 0.98% of the sample.

These same records also appear under a second study, on yellow fever vaccine responses in identical twins. From that second study: According to the authors, the vaccine-induced T cell response in identical twins seemed to be partly convergent and partly specific to each individual. In the study, vaccine-responding T cell clones were precisely tracked in identical twins.

This TCR came from a woman aged 18-29 years in good health. Material for sequencing was PBMCs.

The nucleotide sequence reads as follows: TGCGCCAGCAGCCAAGCCCCAGTCGATACGCAGTATTTT. It codes for CASSQAPVDTQYF. Recombination connected TRBV4-1 to TRBJ2-3, with the D segment identity uncertain. Measured from the cysteine to the phenylalanine, the CDR3 is 13 residues long. This entry keeps only the CDR3 DNA: 39 bases, framed from base 1. V and J lose 1 base and 6 bases, and a span of 8 bases separates them. The germline V gene provides CDR1 MGHRA and CDR2 YSYEKL.